The clone carrying this T cell receptor (beta chain) was observed once. Its cognate antigen is unknown. This sample was taken from a study of OX40 agonist ivuxolimab in advanced cancers. Study in general: Participants averaged about 60 years of age (range about 23 to 80) and were 82.7% male. Whole-study findings and limits: A proportion of nonresponders additionally exhibited low normalized T-cell clonal expansion. In CD8+ T cells, expanded clones were on average more numerous than in CD4+.

Baseline, cycle 4 day 1, and cycle 7 day 1 were the blood sampling points. Profiled with immunoSEQ multiplex PCR; TCRdb holds only in-frame clones, not every one. The sample has about 46,000 clones; 82% are singletons. The source material was CD4+ or CD8+ T cells sorted from blood, sampled in a trial of the OX40 agonist ivuxolimab. The clonotype comes from an adult with an advanced solid tumor such as melanoma, head and neck, liver or kidney cancer.

The CDR3: CASSQEGGAYGYTF. CDR3 nucleotide sequence: TGCGCCAGCAGCCAAGAAGGAGGTGCCTATGGCTACACCTTC. The chain recombines TRBV4-1 with TRBJ1-2; D unclear. This CDR3 is 14 amino acids long. In germline, CDR1 is MGHRA, CDR2 YSYEKL. Trimming stripped 0 bases from V and 4 bases from J, with 9 bases between.